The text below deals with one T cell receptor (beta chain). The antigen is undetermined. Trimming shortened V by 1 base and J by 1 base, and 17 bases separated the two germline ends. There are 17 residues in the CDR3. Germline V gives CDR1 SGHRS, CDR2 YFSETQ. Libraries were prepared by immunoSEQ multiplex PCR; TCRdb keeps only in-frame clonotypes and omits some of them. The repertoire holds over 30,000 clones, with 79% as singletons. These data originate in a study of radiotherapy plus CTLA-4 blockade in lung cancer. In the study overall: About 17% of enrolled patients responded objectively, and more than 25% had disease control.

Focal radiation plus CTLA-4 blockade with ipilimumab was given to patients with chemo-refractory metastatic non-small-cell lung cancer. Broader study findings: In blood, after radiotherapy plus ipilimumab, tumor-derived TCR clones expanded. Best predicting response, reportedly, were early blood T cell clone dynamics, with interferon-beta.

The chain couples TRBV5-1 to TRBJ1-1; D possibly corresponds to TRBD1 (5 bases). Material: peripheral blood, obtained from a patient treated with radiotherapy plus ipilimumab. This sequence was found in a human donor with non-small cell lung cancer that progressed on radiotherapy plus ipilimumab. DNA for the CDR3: TGCGCCAGCAGCTTGCCAGGGAACCCTTGGGGGAACACTGAAGCTTTCTTT. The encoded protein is CASSLPGNPWGNTEAFF.